The 7 T cell receptor beta chains below come from one sample, sequenced in a study of HIV-infected patients and healthy controls. Roughly three months, about 14 weeks, into antiretroviral therapy, follow-up blood was collected. No cell fractionation was done, so the repertoire covers all unsorted peripheral blood T cells. cDNA was made from about 500 ng RNA using alpha and beta constant primers. Separate chain-specific third strand synthesis with multiplexing indices produced the alpha and beta libraries. MiXCR, run by TCRdb on the 5' RACE reads, gives a single entry per CDR3 protein. The profile shows about 7,200 distinct CDR3 sequences, roughly 10% of them singletons. Sequenced material: blood, taken during antiretroviral therapy. All receptors come from an adult with HIV infection.

By frequency in the sample, this clonotype is medium-sized. J is TRBJ2-1 and V is TRBV19; D uncertain. V dropped 5 bases and J dropped 1 base, with 15 bases sitting between them. CDR3 size: 16 residues. The germline CDR1 and CDR2 sequences are LNHDA and SQIVND (reference sequence). Here the CDR3 reads CASSPSIRPSYNEQFF. The CDR3 DNA sequence: TGTGCCAGTAGTCCGTCGATACGCCCATCCTACAATGAGCAGTTCTTC.

The J gene is TRBJ1-2, the V gene TRBV12-3 or TRBV12-4; 7 nucleotides agree with TRBD1. The CDR3 consists of 17 residues. J was trimmed by 2 bases and V by 6 bases; bases with no gene match: 15. In DNA form, the CDR3 reads TGTGCCAGCAGCTCTCTCAGGGGGAGGGGCAAGAACTATGGCTACACCTTC. The encoded protein is CASSSLRGRGKNYGYTF.

This rearrangement joins TRBV2 to TRBJ2-2, with 8 nucleotides matching TRBD2. Germline CDR1 is SNHLY and CDR2 is FYNNEI. The V and J ends lost 7 bases and 5 bases, in that order; junction bases with no gene match: 6. The CDR3 runs 14 residues. The CDR3 DNA reads TGTGCCAGCAATCGGGGGGGGTGTACCGGGGAGCTGTTTTTT. Protein: CASNRGGCTGELFF.

Relative to its sample, this clonotype is medium-sized. The chain employs TRBV3-1 and TRBJ1-5, with 7 bases aligning to TRBD1. The CDR3 is 14 amino acids. CDR1 is LGHDT and CDR2 is YNNKEL in the germline V gene (reference sequence). V shed 5 bases and J 2 bases; nucleotides not matched to a gene: 3. The CDR3 reads CASSAGTGNQPQHF. CDR3 sequence (DNA): TGTGCCAGCAGCGCTGGGACAGGCAATCAGCCCCAGCATTTT. The whole variable domain, filled in from reference TRBV3-1 and TRBJ1-5, reads DTAVSQTPKYLVTQMGNDKSIKCEQNLGHDTMYWYKQDSKKFLKIMFSYNNKELIINETVPNRFSPKSPDKAHLNLHINSLELGDSAVYFCASSAGTGNQPQHFGDGTRLSIL.

This clonotype was seen many times. The chain links TRBV5-6 to TRBJ1-1; D uncertain. Germline CDR1 and CDR2: SGHDT and YYEEEE. The CDR3 runs to 17 residues. Trimming removed 0 bases from V and 4 bases from J, with 19 bases in between. CDR3 sequence (DNA): TGTGCCAGCAGCTTGGTCCCTCGACGGCCGTGGAGCACTGAAGCTTTCTTT. The encoded protein is CASSLVPRRPWSTEAFF.

This clonotype is judged medium-sized (0.01 to 0.1%). CDR3 sequence: CASSQGRGGNQPQHF. The CDR3, as DNA: TGCGCCAGCAGCCAAGGTAGAGGGGGCAATCAGCCCCAGCATTTT. The rearrangement uses TRBV4-1 and TRBJ1-5; possibly TRBD1 for D (5 bases). CDR1 is MGHRA and CDR2 is YSYEKL in the germline V gene. Trimming stripped 1 base from V and 2 bases from J, with 9 bases between. The CDR3 runs to 15 residues.

This clonotype is classed as medium-sized. V usage is TRBV4-1 and J usage is TRBJ2-3; D remains unclear. Per the germline V gene, CDR1 is MGHRA and CDR2 is YSYEKL. There are 15 residues in the CDR3. Trimming shortened V by 1 base and J by 4 bases, and 12 bases separated the two germline ends. The CDR3 loop reads CASSQGLNSADTQYF. CDR3 nucleotides: TGCGCCAGCAGCCAAGGCTTAAATAGTGCAGATACGCAGTATTTT.